These 20 T cell receptor beta chains came from one sample sequenced in a study of T cell responses to AZD1222 COVID-19 vaccine. Libraries were prepared by immunoSEQ multiplex PCR; TCRdb keeps only in-frame clonotypes and omits some of them. Altogether about 140,000 clones are present, around 90% being singletons, with the ten largest covering 7.5%. The sample here was peripheral blood, taken 28 days after the second dose of the MenACWY control vaccine. These receptors came from an adult who received the MenACWY meningococcal vaccine as a control.

CDR3 DNA sequence: TGTGCCAGCAGCGCCCGGGACAGGGGGGGTTTCGGGCAGTACTTC. This encodes CASSARDRGGFGQYF. This chain links TRBV7-9 with TRBJ2-7; 11 bases match TRBD1. Germline-derived CDR1 and CDR2 are SEHNR and FQNEAQ (reference sequence). The CDR3 length is 15 residues. The trim removed 5 bases at V and 9 bases at J, leaving 12 bases unmatched.

The chain recombines TRBV28 with TRBJ2-2; D not certain. The germline CDR1 and CDR2 sequences are MDHEN and SYDVKM. The length of the CDR3 is 13 residues. Trimming took 7 bases from V and 8 from J, leaving 14 bases between them. CDR3 in amino acids: CASTNNWGGELFF. Here the CDR3 DNA reads TGTGCCAGCACCAATAATTGGGGAGGGGAGCTGTTTTTT.

This chain's CDR3 is CASSLAAGLTPYF. CDR3 DNA: TGTGCCAGCAGCTTAGCGGCAGGACTAACCCCGTATTTT. The chain employs TRBV7-9 and TRBJ2-3, with D maybe TRBD2 (6 bases). The CDR3 has 13 amino acids. Looked up from germline, CDR1 is SEHNR and CDR2 is FQNEAQ (reference sequence). Trimming removed 0 bases from V and 14 bases from J, with 15 bases in between. Full variable domain (outside the CDR3, taken from reference TRBV7-9 and TRBJ2-3): DTGVSQNPRHKITKRGQNVTFRCDPISEHNRLYWYRQTLGQGPEFLTYFQNEAQLEKSRLLSDRFSAERPKGSFSTLEIQRTEQGDSAMYLCASSLAAGLTPYFGPGTRLTVL.

J is TRBJ1-1 and V is TRBV5-1; no clear D. The CDR3 loop spans 13 amino acids. Trimming took off 3 bases at V and 5 bases at J, with 11 bases between the two ends. The germline V gene has CDR1 SGHRS and CDR2 YFSETQ. In nucleotides, the CDR3 is TGCGCCAGCAGCTCCCAGGTAACGACTGAAGCTTTCTTT. Its translation is CASSSQVTTEAFF.

In nucleotides, the CDR3 is TGCAGTGCTAGTGGCACCCTTTCTATCGGCCCGGAGCAAGAGACCCAGTACTTC. Protein sequence: CSASGTLSIGPEQETQYF. This chain uses TRBV20-1 with TRBJ2-5; D unresolved. CDR1 is DFQATT and CDR2 is SNEGSKA in the germline V gene (reference sequence). V was cut by 3 bases and J by 2 bases, with 25 bases left in between. There are 18 residues in the CDR3.

This clone was recorded a few times. The same CDR3 is also encoded by other DNA sequences in this sample. The V gene is TRBV29-1, the J gene TRBJ1-2, with TRBD1 matching 7 bases. This CDR3 is 13 amino acids long. Germline CDR1 reads SQVTM; CDR2 reads ANQGSEA. V gave up 7 bases and J gave up 5 bases; unmatched junction bases: 10. CDR3 sequence (DNA): TGCAGCGCAAAAACCGGGACAGATTATGGCTACACCTTC. It is translated as CSAKTGTDYGYTF.

The V call is TRBV7-6, the J call TRBJ2-2; D call uncertain. The V end was cut by 1 base, the J end by 6 bases, with 6 bases between. Per the germline V gene, CDR1 is SGHVS and CDR2 is FNYEAQ. The CDR3 consists of 13 residues. CDR3 in amino acids: CASSLGRSGELFF. The CDR3 region has the DNA TGTGCCAGCAGCTTAGGGCGGTCCGGGGAGCTGTTTTTT.

This clone was observed a single time. V is TRBV28 and J is TRBJ2-2; D is unclear. This CDR3 spans 14 amino acids. Germline V gene sequence: CDR1 MDHEN, CDR2 SYDVKM. The V gene lost 8 bases and the J gene lost 3 bases, with 13 bases spanning the gap. The CDR3 protein is CASASPADTGELFF. For the CDR3, the DNA is TGTGCCAGCGCAAGCCCGGCGGACACCGGGGAGCTGTTTTTT.

This chain connects TRBV7-8 to TRBJ2-5; 7 bases align to TRBD2. This CDR3 region has 16 residues. In germline, CDR1 is SGHVS, CDR2 FQNEAQ. V dropped 2 bases and J dropped 0; count of bases not matched to a gene: 6. CDR3 sequence: CASSLSASGHQETQYF. The CDR3 nucleotides read TGTGCCAGCAGCTTAAGTGCTAGCGGCCACCAAGAGACCCAGTACTTC. Full variable domain (missing parts from reference TRBV7-8 and TRBJ2-5): GAGVSQSPRYKVAKRGQDVALRCDPISGHVSLFWYQQALGQGPEFLTYFQNEAQLDKSGLPSDRFFAERPEGSVSTLKIQRTQQEDSAVYLCASSLSASGHQETQYFGPGTRLLVL.

Comments on this clone: Different DNA sequences within this sample yield the same CDR3. This chain uses TRBV12-3 or TRBV12-4 with TRBJ2-5; 8 bases align to TRBD1. The V segment lost 6 bases and the J segment 3 bases; nucleotides outside the gene matches: 3. The CDR3 length is 13 residues. CDR3 DNA: TGTGCCAGCAGGCGGACAGGGAAAGAGACCCAGTACTTC. This translates into CASRRTGKETQYF.

CDR3 coding DNA: TGTGCCAGCAGCTTAATGGGAGGAGCGGGGGTCCACTACAATGAGCAGTTCTTC. Its translation: CASSLMGGAGVHYNEQFF. V gene TRBV7-2 combines with J gene TRBJ2-1; 8 bases fit TRBD2. CDR3 length: 18 residues. Trimming cost V 2 bases and J 3 bases; bases outside gene matches: 12. The V gene's germline CDR1 is SGHTA and CDR2 FQGNSA.

The CDR3 protein is CASSLSPERGSETQYF. CDR3 sequence (DNA): TGTGCCAGCAGCTTAAGCCCCGAAAGGGGGAGCGAGACCCAGTACTTC. The rearrangement links TRBV7-6 to TRBJ2-5; D is perhaps TRBD1 (6 bases). The V and J ends lost 2 bases and 5 bases respectively, with 18 bases between them. Germline CDR1 and CDR2: SGHVS and FNYEAQ. This CDR3 region has 16 residues.

J is TRBJ2-7 and V is TRBV7-2; D remains unclear. The CDR3 totals 14 residues. The V and J ends lost 1 base and 3 bases respectively, with 10 bases between them. Germline CDR1 SGHTA, CDR2 FQGNSA. DNA of the CDR3: TGTGCCAGCAGCTTAGAAGTAGGTTACTACGAGCAGTACTTC. Encoded protein: CASSLEVGYYEQYF.

The chain is built from TRBV27 and TRBJ2-2, with D unclear. V was shortened by 3 bases and J by 6 bases, with 14 bases between the two germline ends. This CDR3 spans 15 amino acids. Germline V gene data show CDR1 as MNHEY and CDR2 as SMNVEV (reference sequence). The CDR3: CASSFGVGLSGELFF. The CDR3 coding sequence is TGTGCCAGCAGTTTTGGTGTCGGTTTATCCGGGGAGCTGTTTTTT.

The chain links TRBV28 to TRBJ1-4, with a tentative D call TRBD1 (5 bases). The CDR3 runs 15 residues. CDR1 and CDR2 from the germline V gene are MDHEN and SYDVKM. V gave up 3 bases and J gave up 0 bases, with 8 bases separating them. This chain's CDR3 is CASSFVGATNEKLFF. The CDR3 nucleotides are TGTGCCAGCAGTTTCGTGGGGGCAACTAATGAAAAACTGTTTTTT.

With regard to this clone: Without the conserved terminal phenylalanine or tryptophan, this CDR3 likely stems from a read error. Because the CDR3's place on the DNA is in doubt, the DNA is left out and the CDR3 is given as listed by TCRdb. The chain has TRBV3-1 (or the pseudogene TRBV3-2) and TRBJ2-7; TRBD1, the table's D call, was not compared with the DNA. The CDR3 numbers 9 amino acids, ends counted. Germline V lookup: CDR1 LGHDT, CDR2 YNNKEL (reference sequence). The CDR3 is CANPSGQAI.

A word on this clone: A much more abundant neighbour one base away suggests this may be a read error. The V call is TRBV6-5, the J call TRBJ1-1; D is uncertain. In germline, CDR1 is MNHEY, CDR2 SVGAGI. Trimming removed 2 bases from V and 1 base from J, with 5 bases in between. The CDR3 runs 13 residues. CDR3 sequence: CASSYTGNTEAFF. CDR3 in DNA: TGTGCCAGCAGTTACACGGGGAACACTGAAGCTTTCTTT.

The rearrangement joins TRBV21-1 to TRBJ2-4; the D segment call TRBD2 is taken from the table without a DNA check. TRBV21-1 is termed a pseudogene. The CDR3 is made up of 22 amino acids. The CDR3 DNA reads as TGTGCCAGCAGCAAAGCGAGTATGATTAGCGGGAGGCAAAATCTAGCCAAAAACATTCAGTACTTC. Amino acid sequence: CASSKASMISGRQNLAKNIQYF.

This clone was recorded a few times. The rearrangement joins TRBV7-2 to TRBJ1-1; 8 nucleotides match TRBD1. Germline CDR1 reads SGHTA; CDR2 reads FQGNSA. The V and J ends lost 7 bases and 5 bases, in that order; junction bases with no gene match: 12. The length of the CDR3 is 15 residues. CDR3 DNA: TGTGCCAGCAACACTCCAGACAGGGGTGGGACTGAAGCTTTCTTT. It encodes CASNTPDRGGTEAFF.

The chain links TRBV27 to TRBJ1-1; D uncertain. The germline gives CDR1 MNHEY, CDR2 SMNVEV (reference sequence). The CDR3 sequence is 13 residues long. V lost 5 bases to trimming and J lost 2 bases, with 9 bases between them. CDR3 protein: CASSPPGNTEAFF. The CDR3 DNA reads as TGTGCCAGCAGTCCCCCCGGAAACACTGAAGCTTTCTTT.